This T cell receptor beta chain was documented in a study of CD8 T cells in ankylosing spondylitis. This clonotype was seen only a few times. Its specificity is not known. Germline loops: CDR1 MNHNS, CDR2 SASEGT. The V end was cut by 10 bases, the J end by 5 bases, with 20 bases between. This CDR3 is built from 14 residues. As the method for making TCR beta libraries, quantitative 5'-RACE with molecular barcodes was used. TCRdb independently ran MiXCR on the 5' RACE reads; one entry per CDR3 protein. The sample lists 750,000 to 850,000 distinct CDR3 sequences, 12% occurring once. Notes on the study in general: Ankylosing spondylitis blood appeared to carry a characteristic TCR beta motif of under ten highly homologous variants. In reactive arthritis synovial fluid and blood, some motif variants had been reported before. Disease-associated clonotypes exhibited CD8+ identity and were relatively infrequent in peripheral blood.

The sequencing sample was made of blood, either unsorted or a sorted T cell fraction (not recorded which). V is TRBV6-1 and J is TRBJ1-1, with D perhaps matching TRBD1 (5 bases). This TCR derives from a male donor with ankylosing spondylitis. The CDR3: CATPLRGAGTEAFF. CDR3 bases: TGTGCCACCCCACTCAGAGGGGCAGGGACTGAAGCTTTCTTT.